This T cell receptor beta chain was documented in a study of T cell clusters in autoimmune cytopenias. Broader study findings: The cluster-lack signature was not seen for secondary cytopenia versus chronic lymphocytic leukemia. Compared with active autoimmune hepatitis patients, healthy donors showed approximately 3-fold more exclusive TRB clusters.

Germline assignment: CDR1 LNHDA and CDR2 SQIVND (reference sequence). The CDR3 contains 14 residues. TRB was amplified from approximately 230 ng of peripheral blood genomic DNA per sample. TRB rearrangements were amplified by touch-down multiplex PCR with mixed TRB-A/B primers. TCRdb reworked the multiplex PCR reads into one entry per CDR3 protein, no DNA. This specimen shows about 9,500 distinct CDR3 sequences; the ten leading clones hold 7% to 10%. A note on this clonotype: As yet, its antigen is unknown.

This clonotype was obtained from a human donor with an autoimmune cytopenia or autoimmune hepatitis (not recorded which). Sequencing was carried out using peripheral blood. The V and J genes are TRBV19 and TRBJ1-6; TCRdb gives TRBD1 as the D gene, but with no DNA this cannot be confirmed. The CDR3 loop is CASSGDRGNSPLHF.